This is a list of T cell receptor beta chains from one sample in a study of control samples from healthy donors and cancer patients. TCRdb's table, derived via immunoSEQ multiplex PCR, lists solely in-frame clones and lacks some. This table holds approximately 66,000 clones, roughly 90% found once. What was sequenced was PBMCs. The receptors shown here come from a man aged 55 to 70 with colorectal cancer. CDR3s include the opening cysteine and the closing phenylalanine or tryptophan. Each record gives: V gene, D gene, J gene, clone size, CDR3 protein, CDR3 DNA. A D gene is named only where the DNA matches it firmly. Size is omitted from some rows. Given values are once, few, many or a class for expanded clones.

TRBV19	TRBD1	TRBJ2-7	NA	CASSLPGQATYEQYF	TGTGCCAGTAGTCTCCCGGGACAGGCGACCTACGAGCAGTACTTC
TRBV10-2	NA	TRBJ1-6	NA	CASSALGEDSPLHF	TGCGCCAGCAGTGCTTTGGGGGAGGACTCACCCCTCCACTTT
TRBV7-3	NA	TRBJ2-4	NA	CASSLTGLLAKNIQYF	TGTGCCAGCAGCTTAACGGGGCTGCTAGCCAAAAACATTCAGTACTTC
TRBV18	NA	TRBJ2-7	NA	CASSPGTGQSYEQYF	TGTGCCAGCTCACCAGGGACGGGCCAGTCCTACGAGCAGTACTTC
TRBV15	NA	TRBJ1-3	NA	CATSSRRQTSGNTIYF	TGTGCCACCAGCAGCAGGCGACAAACCTCTGGAAACACCATATATTTT
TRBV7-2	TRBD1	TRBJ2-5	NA	CASGVGGGRLGETQYF	TGTGCCAGCGGGGTAGGGGGCGGGCGGTTGGGAGAGACCCAGTACTTC
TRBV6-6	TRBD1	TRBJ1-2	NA	CASTGQVYGYTF	TGTGCCAGCACTGGACAGGTTTATGGCTACACCTTC
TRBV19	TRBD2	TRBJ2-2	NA	CASKPTGTTNTGELFF	TGTGCCAGTAAACCTACCGGGACTACCAACACCGGGGAGCTGTTTTTT
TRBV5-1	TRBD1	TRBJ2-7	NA	CASSLEDRGAEQYF	TGCGCCAGCAGCTTGGAGGACAGGGGGGCTGAGCAGTACTTC
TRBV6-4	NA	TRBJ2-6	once	CASQPTGTSGANVLTF	TGTGCCAGCCAACCTACAGGGACCTCTGGGGCCAACGTCCTGACTTTC
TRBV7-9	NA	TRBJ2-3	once	CASSPGLFVSTDTQYF	TGTGCCAGCAGCCCGGGACTCTTTGTGAGCACAGATACGCAGTATTTT
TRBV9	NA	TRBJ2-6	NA	CASSLRRSGANVLTF	TGTGCCAGCAGCTTAAGACGCTCTGGGGCCAACGTCCTGACTTTC
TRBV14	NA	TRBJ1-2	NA	CASSPPLPGPNYGYTF	TGTGCCAGCAGCCCCCCTCTCCCGGGGCCAAACTATGGCTACACCTTC
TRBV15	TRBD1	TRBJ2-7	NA	CATSRGQKYEQYF	TGTGCCACCAGCCGGGGACAGAAATACGAGCAGTACTTC
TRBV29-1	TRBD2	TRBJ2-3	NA	CSVDGTSPTQYF	TGCAGCGTTGACGGGACTAGCCCCACGCAGTATTTT
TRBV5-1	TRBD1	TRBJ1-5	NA	CASSIGTVANQPQHF	TGCGCCAGCAGCATAGGGACAGTGGCCAATCAGCCCCAGCATTTT
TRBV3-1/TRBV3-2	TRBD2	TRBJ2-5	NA	CASSQGLAGGETQYF	TGTGCCAGCAGCCAAGGGCTAGCGGGGGGAGAGACCCAGTACTTC
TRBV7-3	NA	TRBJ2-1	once	CASSAGSKNEQFF	TGTGCCAGCAGCGCCGGATCTAAGAATGAGCAGTTCTTC
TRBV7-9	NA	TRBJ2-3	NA	CASSLVWGPTDTQYF	TGTGCCAGCAGCTTAGTATGGGGTCCCACAGATACGCAGTATTTT
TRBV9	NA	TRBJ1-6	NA	CASSVGGGGFNSPLHF	TGTGCCAGCAGCGTCGGGGGAGGGGGGTTCAATTCACCCCTCCACTTT
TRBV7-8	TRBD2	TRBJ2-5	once	CASMGESGGETQYF	TGTGCCAGCATGGGGGAGAGCGGGGGTGAGACCCAGTACTTC
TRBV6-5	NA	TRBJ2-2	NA	CASSPGRWGTGELFF	TGTGCCAGCAGTCCGGGACGCTGGGGGACCGGGGAGCTGTTTTTT
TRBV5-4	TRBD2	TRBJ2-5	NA	CASSLRLAAQETQYF	TGTGCCAGCAGCTTGAGGCTAGCGGCACAAGAGACCCAGTACTTC
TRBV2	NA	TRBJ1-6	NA	CASREIIATLHF	TGTGCCAGCAGGGAGATCATTGCCACCCTCCACTTT
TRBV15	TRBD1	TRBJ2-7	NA	CATSRERGLCEQYF	TGTGCCACCAGCCGCGAGAGGGGGCTATGCGAGCAGTACTTC
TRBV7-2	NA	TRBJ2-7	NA	CASSLGQGVGEQYF	TGTGCCAGCAGCTTAGGGCAGGGAGTAGGCGAGCAGTACTTC
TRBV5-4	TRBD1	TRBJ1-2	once	CASSLEDRTNYGYTF	TGTGCCAGCAGCTTGGAGGACAGGACTAACTATGGCTACACCTTC
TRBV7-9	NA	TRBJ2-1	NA	CASSPPRGRNNEQFF	TGTGCCAGCAGCCCCCCCCGTGGACGCAACAATGAGCAGTTCTTC
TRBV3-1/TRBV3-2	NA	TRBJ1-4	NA	CASSHGTQNEKLFF	TGTGCCAGCAGTCACGGGACACAAAATGAAAAACTGTTTTTT
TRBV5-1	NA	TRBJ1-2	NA	CASREVVTTNYGYTF	TGCGCCAGCAGGGAGGTGGTCACCACTAACTATGGCTACACCTTC
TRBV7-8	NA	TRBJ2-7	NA	CASSFPYYEQYF	TGTGCCAGCAGCTTCCCCTACTACGAGCAGTACTTC
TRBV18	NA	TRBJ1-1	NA	CASSTGQNTEAFF	TGTGCCAGCTCAACCGGACAGAACACTGAAGCTTTCTTT
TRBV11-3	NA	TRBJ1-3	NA	CASSLWSTGGNTIYF	TGTGCCAGCAGCTTATGGTCTACTGGTGGAAACACCATATATTTT
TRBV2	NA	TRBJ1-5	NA	CASSIDSNQPQHF	TGTGCCAGCAGTATCGATAGCAATCAGCCCCAGCATTTT
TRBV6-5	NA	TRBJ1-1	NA	CASSSGHREAFF	TGTGCCAGCAGTTCAGGACACCGTGAAGCTTTCTTT
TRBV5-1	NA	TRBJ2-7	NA	CASTPGHTVASYEQYF	TGCGCCAGCACCCCCGGACATACTGTCGCCTCTTACGAGCAGTACTTC
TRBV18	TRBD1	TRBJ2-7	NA	CASSRDRNSYEQYF	TGTGCCAGCTCACGGGACAGAAATTCCTACGAGCAGTACTTC
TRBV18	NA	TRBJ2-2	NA	CASSRDSLGGELFF	TGTGCCAGCTCACGCGATTCCTTGGGAGGGGAGCTGTTTTTT
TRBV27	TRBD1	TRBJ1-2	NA	CASSLGTGHYGYTF	TGTGCCAGCAGTTTGGGGACAGGGCACTATGGCTACACCTTC
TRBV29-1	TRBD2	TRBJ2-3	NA	CSTHGSGGARLDTQYF	TGCAGCACCCACGGGAGCGGGGGGGCCAGGTTGGATACGCAGTATTTT
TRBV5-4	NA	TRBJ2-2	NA	CASSLGGRANTGELFF	TGTGCCAGCAGCTTGGGGGGCCGTGCGAACACCGGGGAGCTGTTTTTT
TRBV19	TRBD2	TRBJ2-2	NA	CASSRGGRATGELFF	TGTGCCAGTAGTAGGGGGGGGAGGGCCACCGGGGAGCTGTTTTTT
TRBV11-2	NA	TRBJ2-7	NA	CASSLDLLGVSEQYF	TGTGCCAGCAGCTTAGACCTCTTGGGGGTTTCCGAGCAGTACTTC
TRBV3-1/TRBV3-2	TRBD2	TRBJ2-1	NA	CASSPTSGPYNEQFF	TGTGCCAGCAGCCCCACTAGCGGACCCTACAATGAGCAGTTCTTC
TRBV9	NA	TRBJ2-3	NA	CASSVGTTDTQYF	TGTGCCAGCAGCGTAGGGACCACAGATACGCAGTATTTT
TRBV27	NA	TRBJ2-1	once	CASSRPGTNNEQFF	TGTGCCAGCAGTCGCCCCGGGACAAACAATGAGCAGTTCTTC
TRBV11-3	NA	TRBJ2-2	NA	CASSSTTGELFF	TGTGCCAGCAGCTCTACTACCGGGGAGCTGTTTTTT
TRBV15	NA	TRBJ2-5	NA	CATSRGGRETQYF	TGTGCCACCAGCAGGGGGGGGCGAGAGACCCAGTACTTC
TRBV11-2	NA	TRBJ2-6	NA	CASSLGFSGANVLTF	TGTGCCAGCAGCTTAGGATTCTCTGGGGCCAACGTCCTGACTTTC
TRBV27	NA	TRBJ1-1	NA	CASSLYSGGTEAFF	TGTGCCAGCAGTTTATATTCCGGGGGCACTGAAGCTTTCTTT
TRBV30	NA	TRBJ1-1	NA	CAWMHRAATEAFF	TGTGCCTGGATGCACAGGGCAGCGACTGAAGCTTTCTTT
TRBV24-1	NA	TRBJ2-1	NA	CATSDANTGSDEQFF	TGTGCCACCAGTGATGCCAACACAGGGTCGGATGAGCAGTTCTTC
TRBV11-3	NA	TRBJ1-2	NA	CASSFEGRGGDYGYTF	TGTGCCAGCAGCTTCGAGGGCCGGGGGGGCGACTATGGCTACACCTTC
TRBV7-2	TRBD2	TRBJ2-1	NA	CASSPGLAGGPYNEQFF	TGTGCCAGCAGCCCGGGACTAGCGGGGGGGCCCTACAATGAGCAGTTCTTC
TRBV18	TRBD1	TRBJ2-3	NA	CASSPLGTGVDTQYF	TGTGCCAGCTCACCTCTTGGGACAGGGGTAGATACGCAGTATTTT